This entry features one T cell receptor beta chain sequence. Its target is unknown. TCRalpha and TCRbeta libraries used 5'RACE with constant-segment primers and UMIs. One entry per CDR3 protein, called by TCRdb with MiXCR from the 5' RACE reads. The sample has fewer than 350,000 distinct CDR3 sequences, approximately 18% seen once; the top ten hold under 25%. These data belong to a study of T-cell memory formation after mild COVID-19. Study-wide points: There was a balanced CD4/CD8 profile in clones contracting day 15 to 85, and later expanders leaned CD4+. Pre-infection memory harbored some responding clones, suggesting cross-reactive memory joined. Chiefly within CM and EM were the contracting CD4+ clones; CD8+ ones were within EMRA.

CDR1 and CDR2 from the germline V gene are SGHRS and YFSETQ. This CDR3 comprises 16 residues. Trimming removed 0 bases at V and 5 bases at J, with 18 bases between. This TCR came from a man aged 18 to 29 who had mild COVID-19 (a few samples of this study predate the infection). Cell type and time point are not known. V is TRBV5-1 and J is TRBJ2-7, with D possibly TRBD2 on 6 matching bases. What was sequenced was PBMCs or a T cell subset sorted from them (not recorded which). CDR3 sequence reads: CASSLASQGLGDEQYF. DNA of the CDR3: TGCGCCAGCAGCTTGGCCAGCCAGGGACTTGGGGACGAGCAGTACTTC. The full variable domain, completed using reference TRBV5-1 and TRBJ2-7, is KAGVTQTPRYLIKTRGQQVTLSCSPISGHRSVSWYQQTPGQGLQFLFEYFSETQRNKGNFPGRFSGRQFSNSRSEMNVSTLELGDSALYLCASSLASQGLGDEQYFGPGTRLTVT.